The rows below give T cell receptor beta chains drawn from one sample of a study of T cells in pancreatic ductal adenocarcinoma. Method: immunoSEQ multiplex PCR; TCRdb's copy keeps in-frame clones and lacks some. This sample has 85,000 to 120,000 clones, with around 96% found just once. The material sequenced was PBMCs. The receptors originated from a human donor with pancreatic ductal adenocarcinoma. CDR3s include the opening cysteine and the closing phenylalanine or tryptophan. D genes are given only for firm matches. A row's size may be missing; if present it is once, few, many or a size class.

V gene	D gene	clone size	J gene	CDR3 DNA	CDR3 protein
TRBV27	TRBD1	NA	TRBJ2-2	TGTGCCAGCAGTACCCGGACAGGGGGCGCCGGGATGGCCGGGGAGCTGTTTTTT	CASSTRTGGAGMAGELFF
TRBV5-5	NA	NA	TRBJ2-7	TGTGCCAGCAGCCCAGGCAGCTCCTACGAGCAGTACTTC	CASSPGSSYEQYF
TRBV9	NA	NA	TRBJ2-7	TGTGCCAGCAGCGTAGGAGGAGGAGTATACGAGCAGTACTTC	CASSVGGGVYEQYF
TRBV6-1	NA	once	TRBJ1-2	TGTGCCAGCAGTGAAGAGGGCAGGGACTATGGCTACACCTTC	CASSEEGRDYGYTF
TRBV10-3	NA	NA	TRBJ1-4	TGTGCCATCAGGAAGAGGGACACTTCAAATGAAAAACTGTTTTTT	CAIRKRDTSNEKLFF
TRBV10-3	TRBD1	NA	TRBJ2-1	TGTGCCATCAGTGAAGGTCCAGGGGGCAAGTTCTTC	CAISEGPGGKFF
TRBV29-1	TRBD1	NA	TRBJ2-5	TGCAGCTTCAGGGGGGACAGGGGACGGCGGGAGACCCAGTACTTC	CSFRGDRGRRETQYF
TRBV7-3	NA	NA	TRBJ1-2	TGTGCCAGCAGCTTCTCCCCCCCGGAGGTCGGGGGCTACACCTTC	CASSFSPPEVGGYTF
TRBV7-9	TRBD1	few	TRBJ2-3	TGTGCCAGCAGCCCCGGGACAGGCCTCGCAGGCACGCAGTATTTT	CASSPGTGLAGTQYF
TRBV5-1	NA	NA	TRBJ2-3	TGCGCCAGCAGCTTGAATAGCGGACTTAGCACAGATACGCAGTATTTT	CASSLNSGLSTDTQYF
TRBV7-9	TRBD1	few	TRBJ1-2	TGTGCCAGCAGCTTACAAGAGGGGGCCTATGGCTACACCTTC	CASSLQEGAYGYTF
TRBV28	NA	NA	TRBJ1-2	TGTGCCAGCAGTGAATCAGGGCTTGGGTATGGCTACACCTTC	CASSESGLGYGYTF
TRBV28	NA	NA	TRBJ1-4	TGTGCCAGCAGTCAACAGGGAGGGAATGAAAAACTGTTTTTT	CASSQQGGNEKLFF
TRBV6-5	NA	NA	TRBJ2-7	TGTGCCAGCAGTTCCCCATCCTACGAGCAGTACTTC	CASSSPSYEQYF
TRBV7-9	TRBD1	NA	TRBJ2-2	TGTGCCAAATGGGGACAGGGGAAATCAAATAGAAGTGGGACCGGGGAGCTGTTTTTT	CAKWGQGKSNRSGTGELFF
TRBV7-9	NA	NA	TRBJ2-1	TGTGCCAGCAGCTTAACTGCTGAGCAGTTCTTC	CASSLTAEQFF
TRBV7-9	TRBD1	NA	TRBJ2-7	TGTGCCAGCAGGGGACAGGGCATCGACGAGCAGTACTTC	CASRGQGIDEQYF
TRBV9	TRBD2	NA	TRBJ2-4	TGTGCCAGCAGCGCGGAGGTAGCGGGAGGACCTCAGTACTTC	CASSAEVAGGPQYF
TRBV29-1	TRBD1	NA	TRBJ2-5	TGCAGCGTTGAAGATCCAGGGACAGGGGAGGACCCTGAGGAGACCCAGTACTTC	CSVEDPGTGEDPEETQYF
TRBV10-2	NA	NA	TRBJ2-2	TGCGCCAGCGGCTCCACCGGGGAGCTGTTTTTT	CASGSTGELFF
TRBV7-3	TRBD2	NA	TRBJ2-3	TGTGCCAGCAGCTTAAGCGGGAGTTCTGATACGCAGTATTTT	CASSLSGSSDTQYF
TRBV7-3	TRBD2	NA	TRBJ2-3	TGTGCCAGCAGCTTAAATAGCGGGAGGTCTGGAGATACGCAGTATTTT	CASSLNSGRSGDTQYF
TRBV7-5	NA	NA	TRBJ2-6	TGTGCCAGAAGAAAACATCCTGGGGCCAACGTCCTGACTTTC	CARRKHPGANVLTF
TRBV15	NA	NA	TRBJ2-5	TGTGCCACCAGCAGGGAAAACAGCGGACAAGAGACCCAGTACTTC	CATSRENSGQETQYF
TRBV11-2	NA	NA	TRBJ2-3	TGTGCCAGCAGCTTCTCCTTAATCGGCACAGATACGCAGTATTTT	CASSFSLIGTDTQYF
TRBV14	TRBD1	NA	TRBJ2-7	TGTGCCAGCAGCGGGACAGGGAGATCCTACGAGCAGTACTTC	CASSGTGRSYEQYF
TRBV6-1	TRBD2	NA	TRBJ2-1	TGTGCCAGCAGTGCCGTCGGACTAGCGGGAGTGAATGAGCAGTTCTTC	CASSAVGLAGVNEQFF
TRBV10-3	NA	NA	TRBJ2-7	TGTGCCATCAGTGAGTCGGCTACTAGCCAAGGGGAGCAGTACTTC	CAISESATSQGEQYF
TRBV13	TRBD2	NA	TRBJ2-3	TGTGCCAGCAGCAGTCACCGGACTAGCGGGAGTGCAGATACGCAGTATTTT	CASSSHRTSGSADTQYF
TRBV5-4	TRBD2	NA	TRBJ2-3	TGTGCCAGCAGCTCGGCGCGGGGTAGCGGGAGGCTAAGCACAGATACGCAGTATTTT	CASSSARGSGRLSTDTQYF
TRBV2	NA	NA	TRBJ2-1	TGTGCCAGCAGTGTACAGGGTGGTGAGCAGTTCTTC	CASSVQGGEQFF
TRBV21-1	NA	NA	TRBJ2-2	TGTGCCAGCAGCAAAGCCTTTGTACATAGAGGTGGCGGGGAGCTGTTTTTT	CASSKAFVHRGGGELFF
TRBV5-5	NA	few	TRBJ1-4	TGTGCCAGCAGCCCCTATGTGACCCGGGAACTGTTTTTT	CASSPYVTRELFF
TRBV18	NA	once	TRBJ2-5	TGTGCCAGCCGCGGAGAGACCCAGTACTTC	CASRGETQYF
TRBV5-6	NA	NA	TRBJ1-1	TGTGCCAGCAGCTTGGTACAAGGAGCTGAAGCTTTCTTT	CASSLVQGAEAFF
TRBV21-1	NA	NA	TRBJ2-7	TGTGCCAGCAGCAACCCAGGGACAGGGAACTACGAGCAGTACTTC	CASSNPGTGNYEQYF
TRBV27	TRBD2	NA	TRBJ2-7	TGTGCCAGCAGTTTATCTAGCGGGATTTACGAGCAGTACTTC	CASSLSSGIYEQYF
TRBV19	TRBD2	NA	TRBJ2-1	TGTGCCAGTAGTCCGTGGACTAGCGGCCCCCCACGGGATGAGCAGTTCTTC	CASSPWTSGPPRDEQFF
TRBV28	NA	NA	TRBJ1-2	TGTGCCAGCAGTTTATTAGCTAACTATGGCTACACCTTC	CASSLLANYGYTF
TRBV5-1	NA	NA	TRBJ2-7	TGCGCCAGCAGCTTGGGGACAGTGGACTACGAGCAGTACTTC	CASSLGTVDYEQYF
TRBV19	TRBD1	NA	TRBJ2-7	TGTGCCAGTAGCTCGGACAGGAGCTCCTACGAGCAGTACTTC	CASSSDRSSYEQYF
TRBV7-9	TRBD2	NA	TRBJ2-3	TGTGCCAGCAGCCTAGGACTAGCCTCAGATACGCAGTATTTT	CASSLGLASDTQYF
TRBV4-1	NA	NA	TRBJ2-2	TGCGCCAGCAGCCCCCGTCAGGGAAACACCGGGGAGCTGTTTTTT	CASSPRQGNTGELFF
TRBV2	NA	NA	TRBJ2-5	TGTGCCAGCAGTAGCCCGGGGTCCCCAGCGACCCAGTACTTC	CASSSPGSPATQYF
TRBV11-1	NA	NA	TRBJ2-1	TGTGCCAGCACGAGGGTTTCCTACAATGAGCAGTTCTTC	CASTRVSYNEQFF
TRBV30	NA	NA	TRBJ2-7	TGTGCCTGGAGTGGAAGGCAGGCCTTCACGGGGGAGCAGTACTTC	CAWSGRQAFTGEQYF
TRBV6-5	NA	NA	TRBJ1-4	TGTGCCAGCAGTTACACGACAGGAACTAATGAAAAACTGTTTTTT	CASSYTTGTNEKLFF
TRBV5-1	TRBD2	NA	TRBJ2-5	TGCGCCAGCAGCTTTGCGGGAGTCTCCGGGGAGACCCAGTACTTC	CASSFAGVSGETQYF
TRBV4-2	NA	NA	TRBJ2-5	TGTGCCAGCGGCGGTGGAGGGAGGAGCCAAGAGACCCAGTACTTC	CASGGGGRSQETQYF
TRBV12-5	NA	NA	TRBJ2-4	TGTGCTAGTGGCCACCCGACAGGGGAGGGAAACATTCAGTACTTC	CASGHPTGEGNIQYF
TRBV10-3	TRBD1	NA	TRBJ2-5	TGTGCCATCAGTGACGGACAGGGAGAGACCCAGTACTTC	CAISDGQGETQYF
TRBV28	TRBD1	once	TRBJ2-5	TGTGCCAGCAGTCTATATGGATCGACAGGGACGGAGACCCAGTACTTC	CASSLYGSTGTETQYF
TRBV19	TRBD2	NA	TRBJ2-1	TGTGCCAGTAGTATTGCTAGCGGGAGTTACAATGAGCAGTTCTTC	CASSIASGSYNEQFF
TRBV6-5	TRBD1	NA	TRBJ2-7	TGTGCCAGCAGATCGACAGGGTCCTACGAGCAGTACTTC	CASRSTGSYEQYF
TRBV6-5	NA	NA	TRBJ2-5	TGTGCCAGCAGTTCAAGCCGGGTAGGGGACCAGTACTTC	CASSSSRVGDQYF
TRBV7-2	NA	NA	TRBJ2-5	TGTGCCAGCAGCTCCCAGGGGTGGGACCAAGAGACCCAGTACTTC	CASSSQGWDQETQYF
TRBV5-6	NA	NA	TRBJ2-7	TGTGCCAGCAGCGCAGCCTACGAGCAGTACTTC	CASSAAYEQYF